The clone carrying this T cell receptor (beta chain) was observed a few times. The CDR3 is 14 amino acids. V was shortened by 8 bases and J by 5 bases, with 13 bases between the two germline ends. Looked up from germline, CDR1 is LNHNV and CDR2 is YYDKDF (reference sequence). Per the original data handling: Amplification of reference gene primers provided the estimated nucleated cell counts. The table came from immunoSEQ multiplex PCR; TCRdb's copy has only in-frame clones and leaves some out. From that table come the V and J calls and clone size; the DNA was used to work out D and trimming. The table has about 390,000 clones, about 83% seen once. Assignments of participants to cohorts depended upon their own reported clinical history. The data were obtained in a study of blood T cell repertoires in COVID-19. Overall study context: Sources were T cells, B-cell-depleted T cells, or PBMCs; the material itself was cDNA or gDNA.

V gene TRBV15 combines with J gene TRBJ1-6; D is possibly TRBD1 (5 bases). The sequence derives from a woman aged 45-60 years who had recovered from COVID-19. The sequencing sample was made of PBMCs or T cells enriched from blood (not recorded which). The DNA of the CDR3 is TGTGCCACCGGTGCCGGAGGGGATAATTCACCCCTCCACTTT. Translated, it gives CATGAGGDNSPLHF.